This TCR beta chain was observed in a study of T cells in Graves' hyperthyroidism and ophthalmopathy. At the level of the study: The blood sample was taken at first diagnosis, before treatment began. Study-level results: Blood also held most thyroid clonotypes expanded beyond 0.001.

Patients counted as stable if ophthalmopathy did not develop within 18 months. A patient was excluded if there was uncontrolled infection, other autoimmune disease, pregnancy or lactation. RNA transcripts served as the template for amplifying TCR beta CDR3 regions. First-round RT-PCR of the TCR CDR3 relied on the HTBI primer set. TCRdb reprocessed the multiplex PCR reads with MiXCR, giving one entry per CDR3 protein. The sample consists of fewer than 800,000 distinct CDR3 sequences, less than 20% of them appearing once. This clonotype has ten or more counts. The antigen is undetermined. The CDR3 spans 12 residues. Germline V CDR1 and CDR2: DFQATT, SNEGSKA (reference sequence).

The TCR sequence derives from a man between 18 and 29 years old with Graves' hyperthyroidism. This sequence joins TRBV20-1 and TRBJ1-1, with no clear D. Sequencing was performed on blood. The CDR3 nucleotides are TGCAGGGTCATTTTATTGGCCACTGAAGCTTTCTTT. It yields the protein CRVILLATEAFF.